The entry below describes one T cell receptor (beta chain). The specificity of this receptor is unknown. This sample is drawn from a study of monozygotic twins with inflammatory bowel disease (dated by TCRdb to the late 2010s). Concerning the study at large: The complete study included 30 or so monozygotic twin pairs: 19 IBD-discordant Danish pairs and nine German pairs, of which four were IBD-concordant and five were IBD-discordant. The search for disease-associated traits relied mainly on comparing IBD patients with their genetically identical healthy co-twins within discordant pairs. Each individual had, on average, about 151 000 unique TCRalpha sequences and 181 000 unique TCRbeta sequences available for analysis.

Library preparation employed 5' RACE. For each TCR library, around 4,000 ng of total RNA was used. For each sample, cDNA synthesis with SMARTScribe reverse transcriptase was split into eight separate reactions. Unique molecular identifiers containing a 6-nucleotide sample barcode were introduced through template switching during cDNA synthesis. TCRalpha and TCRbeta cDNA was amplified in two nested PCRs of roughly 17 and 9 cycles, and bead purification was carried out after each PCR. Before amplification, the cDNA was both treated with uracil DNA-glycosylase and purified with the QIAquick PCR purification kit. In the second PCR, Illumina TruSeq-compatible adapters and sample-specific barcodes were added. TapeStation and Qubit were used to check library quality and concentration, and about 4.5 ng of each library was pooled. Pooled libraries were sequenced on an Illumina HiSeq2500 single-index Rapid Run with 2 x 100 bp reads and custom sequencing primers. The authors' analysis ran thus. UMI-based consensus assembly with MiGEC version 1.2.6 was used to correct PCR and sequencing errors. MiXCR version 2.1.1 was used for V(D)J alignment, clonotype assembly and CDR3 extraction. To normalise gene usage, clonotype sharing and MAIT/NKT TCR abundance, the top 1000, 10 000 and 20 000 clonotypes in each sample were analysed. After downsampling to 27 000 UMIs, diversity was calculated as the inverse Simpson index using the vegan R package. Paired Mann-Whitney U tests on discordant twin pairs were used, with Benjamini-Hochberg multiple-testing correction. Following reprocessing of the reads by TCRdb, the data hold one row per CDR3 protein sequence and no DNA is available. TCRdb, rather than the study authors, made the V and J calls. This sample's listing comprises 400,000 to 500,000 distinct CDR3 sequences. The biggest ten clones account for less than 2.5% of the sample.

Broader findings and caveats from the paper: Differing immunosuppressive treatments among patients may have added background noise and inter-individual variability to the repertoires. The results gave no support for a single strong signal or clonotype linked to IBD. IBD patients had lower TCRbeta repertoire diversity, measured by the inverse Simpson index, than their healthy co-twins. Compared with healthy twins, IBD patients shared fewer clonotypes with other individuals, and the difference was most pronounced in patients with signs of disease activity. Repertoire similarity did not differ between concordant and discordant twins, possibly due to limited statistical power. Different T cell subtypes could not be distinguished in the analysis.

An approximately 2.5 ml peripheral blood sample was drawn into PAXgene tubes per donor and stored at -80°C. Total RNA was isolated from whole blood with the PAXgene blood miRNA kit on an automated QIAcube, without T cell sorting. Peripheral blood from monozygotic twin pairs, either concordant or discordant for inflammatory bowel disease, underwent deep TCRalpha and TCRbeta repertoire profiling that used unique molecular barcoding. Smoking habits were recorded for all twin pairs, and each individual was classified as a current, former or never smoker. CDR1 and CDR2, looked up from the germline V gene (reference sequence), are SEHNR and FQNEAQ. The CDR3 covers 14 residues, taking in both the cysteine and the phenylalanine. Only the protein is on record.

The rearranged chain carries TRBV7-9 and TRBJ2-7; TCRdb names TRBD1, which stays unverified in the absence of DNA. This clonotype was obtained from a human donor with ulcerative colitis or Crohn's disease, or a healthy co-twin of an affected twin (not recorded which). The sequenced sample consisted of blood. The CDR3: CASSVTGSSYEQYF. The entire variable domain, with the stretches around the CDR3 drawn from the reference TRBV7-9 and TRBJ2-7 proteins, is DTGVSQNPRHKITKRGQNVTFRCDPISEHNRLYWYRQTLGQGPEFLTYFQNEAQLEKSRLLSDRFSAERPKGSFSTLEIQRTEQGDSAMYLCASSVTGSSYEQYFGPGTRLTVT.